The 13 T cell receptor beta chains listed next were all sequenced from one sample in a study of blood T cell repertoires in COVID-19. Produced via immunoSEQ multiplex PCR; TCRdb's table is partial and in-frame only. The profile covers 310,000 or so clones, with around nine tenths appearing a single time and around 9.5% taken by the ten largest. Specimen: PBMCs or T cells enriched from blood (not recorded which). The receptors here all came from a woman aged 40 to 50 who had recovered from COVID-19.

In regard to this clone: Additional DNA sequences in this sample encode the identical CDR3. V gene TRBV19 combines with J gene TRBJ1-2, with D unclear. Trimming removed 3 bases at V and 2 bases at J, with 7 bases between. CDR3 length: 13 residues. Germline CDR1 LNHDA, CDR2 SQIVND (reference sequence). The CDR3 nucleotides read TGTGCCAGTAGTATCCCAGGAAACTATGGCTACACCTTC. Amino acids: CASSIPGNYGYTF.

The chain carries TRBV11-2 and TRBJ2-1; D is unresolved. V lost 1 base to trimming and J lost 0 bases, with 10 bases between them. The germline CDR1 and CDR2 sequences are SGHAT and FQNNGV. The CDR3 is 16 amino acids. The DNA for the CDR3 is TGTGCCAGCAGCTTAGGACTTACCTTCTCCTACAATGAGCAGTTCTTC. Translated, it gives CASSLGLTFSYNEQFF. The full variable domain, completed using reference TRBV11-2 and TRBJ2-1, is EAGVAQSPRYKIIEKRQSVAFWCNPISGHATLYWYQQILGQGPKLLIQFQNNGVVDDSQLPKDRFSAERLKGVDSTLKIQPAKLEDSAVYLCASSLGLTFSYNEQFFGPGTRLTVL.

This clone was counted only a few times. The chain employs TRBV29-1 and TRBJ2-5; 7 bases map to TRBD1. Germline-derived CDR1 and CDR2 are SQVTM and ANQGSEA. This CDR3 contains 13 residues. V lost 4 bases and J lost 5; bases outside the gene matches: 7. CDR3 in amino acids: CSVGYRGEETQYF. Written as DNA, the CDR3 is TGCAGCGTTGGCTACAGGGGAGAGGAGACCCAGTACTTC.

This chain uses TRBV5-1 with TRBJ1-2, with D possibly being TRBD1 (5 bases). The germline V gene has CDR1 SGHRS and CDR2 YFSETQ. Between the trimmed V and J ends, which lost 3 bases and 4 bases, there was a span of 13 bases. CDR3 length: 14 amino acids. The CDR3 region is CASSSLQEGYGYTF. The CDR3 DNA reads TGCGCCAGCAGCTCGCTACAGGAGGGCTATGGCTACACCTTC.

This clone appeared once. The CDR3 loop is CSATLPGVAQPQHF. The CDR3 DNA reads TGCAGCGCTACCCTCCCGGGGGTAGCTCAGCCCCAGCATTTT. The chain recombines TRBV29-1 with TRBJ1-5; perhaps TRBD1 as D (5 bases). The CDR3 contains 14 residues. Per germline, CDR1 SQVTM and CDR2 ANQGSEA. The V end was cut by 7 bases, the J end by 6 bases, with 19 bases between.

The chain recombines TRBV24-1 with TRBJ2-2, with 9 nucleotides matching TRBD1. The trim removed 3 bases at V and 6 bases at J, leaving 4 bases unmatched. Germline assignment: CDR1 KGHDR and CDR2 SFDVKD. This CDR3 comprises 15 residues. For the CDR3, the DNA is TGTGCCACCAGTGATCCCGGGACAGGGTCCGGGGAGCTGTTTTTT. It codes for CATSDPGTGSGELFF.

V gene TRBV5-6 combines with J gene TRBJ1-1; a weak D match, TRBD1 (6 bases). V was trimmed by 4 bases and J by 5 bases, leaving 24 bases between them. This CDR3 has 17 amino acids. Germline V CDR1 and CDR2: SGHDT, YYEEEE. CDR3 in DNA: TGTGCCAGCAGCGCCTATCTTGGGACAAAGGAAGGGACTGAAGCTTTCTTT. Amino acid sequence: CASSAYLGTKEGTEAFF. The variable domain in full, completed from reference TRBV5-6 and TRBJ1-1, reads DAGVTQSPTHLIKTRGQQVTLRCSPKSGHDTVSWYQQALGQGPQFIFQYYEEEERQRGNFPDRFSGHQFPNYSSELNVNALLLGDSALYLCASSAYLGTKEGTEAFFGQGTRLTVV.

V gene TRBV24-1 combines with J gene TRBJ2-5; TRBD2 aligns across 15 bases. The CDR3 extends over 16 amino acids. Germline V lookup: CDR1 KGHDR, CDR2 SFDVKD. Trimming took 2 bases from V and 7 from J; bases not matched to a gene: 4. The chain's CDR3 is CATSDWTSGRAWTQYF. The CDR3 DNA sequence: TGTGCCACCAGTGATTGGACTAGCGGGAGGGCCTGGACCCAGTACTTC.

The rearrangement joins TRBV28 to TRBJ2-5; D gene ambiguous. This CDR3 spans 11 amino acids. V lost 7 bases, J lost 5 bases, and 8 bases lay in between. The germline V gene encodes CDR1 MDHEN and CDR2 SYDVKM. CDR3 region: CASTSRETQYF. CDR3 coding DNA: TGTGCCAGCACCTCCCGGGAGACCCAGTACTTC.

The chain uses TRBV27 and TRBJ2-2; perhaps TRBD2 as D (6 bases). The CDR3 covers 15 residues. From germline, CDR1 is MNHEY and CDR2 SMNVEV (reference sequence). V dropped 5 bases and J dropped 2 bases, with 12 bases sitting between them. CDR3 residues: CASSLSGFNTGELFF. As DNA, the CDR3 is TGTGCCAGCAGTCTTAGCGGATTTAACACCGGGGAGCTGTTTTTT.

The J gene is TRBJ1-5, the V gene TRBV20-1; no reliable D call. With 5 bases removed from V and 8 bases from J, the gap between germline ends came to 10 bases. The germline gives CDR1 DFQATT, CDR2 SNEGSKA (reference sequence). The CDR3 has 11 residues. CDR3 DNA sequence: TGCAGTGCTTCCCTTGGAGAGCCCCAGCATTTT. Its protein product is CSASLGEPQHF.

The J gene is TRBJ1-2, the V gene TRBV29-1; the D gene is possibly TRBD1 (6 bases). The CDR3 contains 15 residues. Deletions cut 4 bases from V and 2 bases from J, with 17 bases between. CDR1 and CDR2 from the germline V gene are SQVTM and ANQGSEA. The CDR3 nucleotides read TGCAGCGTTGGGGGCGGGGGGCTTCCCAACTATGGCTACACCTTC. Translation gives CSVGGGGLPNYGYTF.

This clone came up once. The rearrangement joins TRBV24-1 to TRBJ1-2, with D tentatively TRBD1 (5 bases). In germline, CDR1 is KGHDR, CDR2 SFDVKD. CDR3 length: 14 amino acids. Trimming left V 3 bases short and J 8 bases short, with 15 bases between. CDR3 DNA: TGTGCCACCAGTGATAATGCAGGGTTCGGCGGCTACACCTTC. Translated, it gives CATSDNAGFGGYTF.